A single sample is the source of the 9 T cell receptor beta chains below, sequenced in a study of blood T cell repertoires in COVID-19. This table comes from immunoSEQ multiplex PCR, and its TCRdb copy is limited to in-frame clones, with some not included. The table records roughly 91,000 clones, roughly 80% of them present only once. Sequencing used peripheral blood. The source is a man between 65 and 79 years old with acute or convalescent COVID-19.

V is TRBV6-5 and J is TRBJ2-7; 7 bases are shared with TRBD1. V shed 11 bases, J shed 2 bases, and the junction held 9 bases outside the gene matches. This CDR3 contains 13 residues. Germline assignment: CDR1 MNHEY and CDR2 SVGAGI. The CDR3 DNA sequence: TGTGCCGGCCGGGACAGAAACACCTACGAGCAGTACTTC. It yields the protein CAGRDRNTYEQYF.

The rearrangement joins TRBV6-5 to TRBJ1-2; 7 bases agree with TRBD1. Germline trimming cut 6 bases from V and 7 bases from J; bases unmatched to any gene: 8. CDR1 MNHEY and CDR2 SVGAGI come from the germline V gene. This CDR3 is built from 13 residues. The CDR3 nucleotides are TGTGCCAGCAGCCCGCCCCGACAGGGTGGCTACACCTTC. Protein: CASSPPRQGGYTF.

The chain combines TRBV6-5 with TRBJ2-7; 13 nucleotides match TRBD2. CDR1 and CDR2 (germline): MNHEY, SVGAGI. The CDR3 is 15 residues long. Trimming cost V 6 bases and J 7 bases; bases outside gene matches: 9. The CDR3 DNA follows: TGTGCCAGCAGAGCCGGGACTAGCGGGGTTATTGAGCAGTACGTC. Protein sequence: CASRAGTSGVIEQYV.

The CDR3 spells CASNVASNQPQHF. Here the CDR3 DNA reads TGTGCCAGTAATGTGGCCAGCAATCAGCCCCAGCATTTT. The chain has TRBV19 and TRBJ1-5; D gene unclear. The V and J ends lost 7 bases and 1 base respectively, with 8 bases between them. Per the germline V gene, CDR1 is LNHDA and CDR2 is SQIVND (reference sequence). The CDR3 is 13 residues long.

This clone was detected only once. The chain combines TRBV27 with TRBJ1-4, with D tentatively TRBD1 (5 bases). The CDR3 spans 13 residues. The germline V and J ends were trimmed by 5 bases and 5 bases, with 9 bases remaining between them. Germline loops: CDR1 MNHEY, CDR2 SMNVEV (reference sequence). CDR3 nucleotides: TGTGCCAGCAGTAGTCAGGGAAATGAAAAACTGTTTTTT. As protein: CASSSQGNEKLFF.

The rearrangement joins TRBV7-9 to TRBJ2-7; 8 positions agree with TRBD2. The CDR3 covers 13 residues. The V gene end was trimmed by 7 bases and the J gene end by 2 bases; junction bases not matched to a gene: 4. Per the germline V gene, CDR1 is SEHNR and CDR2 is FQNEAQ (reference sequence). DNA of the CDR3: TGTGCCAGCACCGGGGGGGAAGCCTACGAGCAGTACTTC. It translates to CASTGGEAYEQYF.

The chain is built from TRBV21-1 and TRBJ1-1; the table's D call, TRBD1, was not checked against the DNA. TRBV21-1 is an annotated pseudogene. CDR3 size: 10 residues. The CDR3 bases are TGTGCCAGCTGGGGGCCGGACGCTTTCTTT. Residues: CASWGPDAFF.

Only one count was recorded for this clone. The chain joins TRBV4-2 to TRBJ2-1, with D unclear. There are 15 residues in the CDR3. CDR1 and CDR2 from the germline V gene are LGHNA and YNFKEQ. Trimming took off 0 bases at V and 0 bases at J, with 6 bases between the two ends. CDR3 sequence (DNA): TGTGCCAGCAGCCAAGACTGGAGCTCCTACAATGAGCAGTTCTTC. This codes for CASSQDWSSYNEQFF.

The CDR3 DNA reads as TGTGCTAGTGCCCATTCCTATGGCCAGGGTGACACCGGGGAGCTGTTTTTT. It is translated as CASAHSYGQGDTGELFF. V and J are TRBV12-5 and TRBJ2-2; the D gene is possibly TRBD1 (5 bases). The germline V and J ends were trimmed by 7 bases and 3 bases, with 21 bases remaining between them. This CDR3 is 17 amino acids long. Germline V gene sequence: CDR1 LGHNT, CDR2 FRNRAP. The full variable domain, rest sourced from reference TRBV12-5 and TRBJ2-2, is DARVTQTPRHKVTEMGQEVTMRCQPILGHNTVFWYRQTMMQGLELLAYFRNRAPLDDSGMPKDRFSAEMPDATLATLKIQPSEPRDSAVYFCASAHSYGQGDTGELFFGEGSRLTVL.